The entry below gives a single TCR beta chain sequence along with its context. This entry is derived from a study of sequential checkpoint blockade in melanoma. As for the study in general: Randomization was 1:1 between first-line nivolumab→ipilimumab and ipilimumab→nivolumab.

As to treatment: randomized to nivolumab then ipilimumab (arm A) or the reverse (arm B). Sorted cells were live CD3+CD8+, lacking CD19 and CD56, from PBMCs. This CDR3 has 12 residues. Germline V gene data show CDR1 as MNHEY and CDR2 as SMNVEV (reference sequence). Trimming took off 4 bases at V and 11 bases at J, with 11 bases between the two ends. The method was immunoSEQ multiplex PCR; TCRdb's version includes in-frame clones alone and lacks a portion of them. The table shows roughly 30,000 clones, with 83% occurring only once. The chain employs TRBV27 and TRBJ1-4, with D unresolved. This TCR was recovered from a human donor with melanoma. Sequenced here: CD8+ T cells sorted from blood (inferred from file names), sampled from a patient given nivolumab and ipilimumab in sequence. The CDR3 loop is CASSSRGGKLFF. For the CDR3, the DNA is TGTGCCAGCAGTTCCCGGGGTGGGAAACTGTTTTTT.